The present TCR beta chain was sequenced within a study of Graves' ophthalmopathy and Graves' hyperthyroidism. Study-level points and caveats: Most expanded clonotypes in thyroid above 0.001 frequency also showed up in blood. The model's prediction of ophthalmopathy progression had 70.59% sensitivity and 72% to 80% specificity.

RNA transcripts served as template for amplifying TCR beta CDR3 sequences. Second-round multiplex PCR followed a first-round RT-PCR using HTBI primers. From the multiplex PCR reads, TCRdb called clonotypes with MiXCR, one entry per CDR3 protein. Seen here are over 650,000 distinct CDR3 sequences, roughly 41% observed once, and the top ten hold 3% to 3.5%. As for this clonotype: Its specificity is unknown.

Trimming took off 0 bases at V and 5 bases at J, with 19 bases between the two ends. The germline V gene has CDR1 LNHNV and CDR2 YYDKDF (reference sequence). The CDR3 is 17 residues long. Ophthalmopathy-affected donors exhibited moderate-to-severe activity, CAS ≥3, NOSPECS ≥4, and duration under 3 months. The PBMCs used were ones drawn from 10 ml of fresh peripheral blood. This TCR was recovered from an adult man with Graves' ophthalmopathy. This chain uses TRBV15 with TRBJ2-5; D might be TRBD2 (5 bases). Input material: peripheral blood. The CDR3 sequence: CATSRDADEGGVETQYF. The CDR3 DNA follows: TGTGCCACCAGCAGAGACGCCGACGAAGGAGGTGTGGAGACCCAGTACTTC.